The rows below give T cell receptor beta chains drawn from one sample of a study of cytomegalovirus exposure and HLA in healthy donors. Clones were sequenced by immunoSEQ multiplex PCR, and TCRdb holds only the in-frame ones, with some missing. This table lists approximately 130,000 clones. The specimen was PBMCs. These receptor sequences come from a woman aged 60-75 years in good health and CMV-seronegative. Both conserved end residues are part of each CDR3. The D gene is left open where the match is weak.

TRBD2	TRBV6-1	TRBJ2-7	CASSDLAGVSYEQYF	TGTGCCAGCAGTGACTTAGCGGGGGTATCCTACGAGCAGTACTTC
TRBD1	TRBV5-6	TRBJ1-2	CASSPFRQGAHYGYTF	TGTGCCAGCAGCCCGTTTAGGCAGGGGGCCCACTATGGCTACACCTTC
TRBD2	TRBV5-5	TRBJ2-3	CASSLGAGGNTDTQYF	TGTGCCAGCAGCTTGGGGGCGGGGGGGAACACAGATACGCAGTATTTT
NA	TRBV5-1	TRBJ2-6	CASTQGNSGANVLTF	TGCGCCAGCACCCAGGGCAACTCTGGGGCCAACGTCCTGACTTTC
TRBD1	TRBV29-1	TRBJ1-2	CSVDRGYYGYTF	TGCAGCGTCGACAGGGGATACTATGGCTACACCTTC
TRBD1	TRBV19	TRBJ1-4	CASSPGQGATNEKLFF	TGTGCCAGTAGCCCGGGACAGGGTGCAACTAATGAAAAACTGTTTTTT
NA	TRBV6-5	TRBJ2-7	CASSGGTSYEQYF	TGTGCCAGCAGTGGAGGGACCTCCTACGAGCAGTACTTC
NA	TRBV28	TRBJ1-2	CASSSTEYGYTF	TGTGCCAGCAGTTCAACCGAGTATGGCTACACCTTC
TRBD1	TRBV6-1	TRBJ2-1	CASTEGGTGAYNEQFF	TGTGCCAGCACTGAGGGCGGGACAGGGGCCTACAATGAGCAGTTCTTC
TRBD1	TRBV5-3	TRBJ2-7	CARSSRDRVYEQYF	TGTGCCAGAAGCTCCCGGGACAGGGTCTACGAGCAGTACTTC
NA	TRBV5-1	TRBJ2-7	CASSAGDIKGEQYF	TGCGCCAGCAGCGCCGGGGACATTAAAGGGGAGCAGTACTTC
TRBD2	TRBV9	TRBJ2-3	CASSISGRFSDTQYF	TGTGCCAGCAGCATTAGCGGGAGGTTCTCAGATACGCAGTATTTT
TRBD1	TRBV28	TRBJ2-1	CASSLTGTGDDEQFF	TGTGCCAGCAGTTTAACTGGGACAGGGGACGATGAGCAGTTCTTC
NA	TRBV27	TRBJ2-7	CASSRAGRYEQYF	TGTGCCAGCAGTAGGGCAGGGAGGTACGAGCAGTACTTC
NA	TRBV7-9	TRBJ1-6	CASSMDTQYSPLHF	TGTGCCAGCAGTATGGACACCCAGTATTCACCCCTCCACTTT
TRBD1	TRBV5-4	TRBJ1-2	CASSLRGREYGYTF	TGTGCCAGCAGCTTAAGGGGGCGAGAGTATGGCTACACCTTC